These T cell receptor beta chains were read from a single sample in a study of beta chain features in type 1 diabetes. Libraries were prepared by immunoSEQ multiplex PCR; TCRdb keeps only in-frame clonotypes and omits some of them. The sample has more than 50,000 clones, around 63% seen once. Material: Tregs from blood. Source of these receptors: a woman aged 18-30 years in good health. Both conserved end residues are part of each CDR3. A D gene is named only where the DNA matches it firmly. For some rows the clone size is stated as once, few or many, or as a class when expanded; others skip it.

abundance	d_gene	j_gene	v_gene	CDR3nt	CDR3aa
NA	NA	TRBJ2-3	TRBV5-1	TGCGCCAGCAGCTTGGGGCGGGTCACAGATACGCAGTATTTT	CASSLGRVTDTQYF
NA	NA	TRBJ2-2	TRBV29-1	TGCAGCGTTTATCCTAGAGCGGACACCGGGGAGCTGTTTTTT	CSVYPRADTGELFF
NA	TRBD2	TRBJ2-7	TRBV5-6	TGTGCCAGCAGCTCCGCGGGACGCGGGAGATACGAGCAGTACTTC	CASSSAGRGRYEQYF
few	TRBD1	TRBJ1-2	TRBV7-9	TGTGCCAGCAGCCACCGGGACAGCTATGGCTACACCTTC	CASSHRDSYGYTF
NA	NA	TRBJ1-2	TRBV7-6	TGTGCCAGCAGCTTAGCAGGGGATGGCTACACCTTC	CASSLAGDGYTF
NA	NA	TRBJ2-5	TRBV5-1	TGCGCCAGCAGTTCTTCCCCCCGCGGTCCCCGGAGACCCCAGTACTTC	CASSSSPRGPRRPQYF
NA	NA	TRBJ1-6	TRBV6-1	TGTGCCAGCAGTGAACTGTCTTCACCCCTCCACTTT	CASSELSSPLHF
few	NA	TRBJ2-3	TRBV11-2	TGTGCCAGCAGCTTAGATCCTAGCACAGATACGCAGTATTTT	CASSLDPSTDTQYF
NA	TRBD1	TRBJ1-1	TRBV27	TGTGCCAGCAGCGCGACAGGGCGCCCTGAAGCTTTCTTT	CASSATGRPEAFF
few	NA	TRBJ1-1	TRBV21-1	TGTGCCAGCAGCAAAGTGGACAGGGGAAGCACTGAAGCTTTCTTT	CASSKVDRGSTEAFF
NA	NA	TRBJ2-1	TRBV30	TGTGCCTGGATGGGGGCGTTTGTCGATGAGCAGTTCTTC	CAWMGAFVDEQFF
NA	NA	TRBJ1-1	TRBV27	TGTGCCAGCAGTTTTAACAGAAACACTGAAGCTTTCTTT	CASSFNRNTEAFF
NA	TRBD1	TRBJ1-4	TRBV11-2	TGTGCCAGCAGCTTAGATACCCGGACAGGGCTGTTTTTT	CASSLDTRTGLFF
NA	NA	TRBJ2-4	TRBV27	TGTGCCAGCAGTTTGCAGGGGACGGGAAACATTCAGTACTTC	CASSLQGTGNIQYF
NA	NA	TRBJ2-1	TRBV18	TGTGCCAGCTCGCCCTCTCTAGTCAGTGGCGATGAGCAGTTCTTC	CASSPSLVSGDEQFF
NA	TRBD2	TRBJ2-1	TRBV5-1	TGCGCCAGCAGCCGGACTAGCAGCTCCTACAATGAGCAGTTCTTC	CASSRTSSSYNEQFF
NA	NA	TRBJ1-1	TRBV5-5	TGTGCCAGCAGCTTTTTCAGGGTAGTGAACACTGAAGCTTTCTTT	CASSFFRVVNTEAFF
NA	NA	TRBJ1-5	TRBV19	TGTGCCAGTAGTAGTAACACGGCGGGCCAGCCCCAGCATTTT	CASSSNTAGQPQHF
NA	NA	TRBJ2-2	TRBV7-9	TGTGCCAGCAGCCCTCAATGGGAGCATACCGGGGAGCTGTTTTTT	CASSPQWEHTGELFF
NA	NA	TRBJ2-5	TRBV7-6	TGTGCCAGCAGCTTAGGGGGCAGCCTGAACGGAGAGACCCAGTACTTC	CASSLGGSLNGETQYF
NA	TRBD1	TRBJ1-6	TRBV19	TGTGCCAGTAGTATGACAGGGGACCTCTTCCTCCACTTT	CASSMTGDLFLHF
NA	NA	TRBJ2-1	TRBV20-1	TGCAGTGCTAGAGGAGTAAATGAGCAGTTCTTC	CSARGVNEQFF
NA	NA	TRBJ1-2	TRBV7-9	TGTGCCAGCAGCTGGGGCAGCCAACCTCTTAACTATGGCTACACCTTC	CASSWGSQPLNYGYTF
NA	NA	TRBJ1-4	TRBV7-9	TGTGCCAGCAGCTTAATCAGGGTTGATGAAAAACTGTTTTTT	CASSLIRVDEKLFF
few	TRBD2	TRBJ2-1	TRBV7-9	TGTGCCAGCAAAAGCGGGGCCTACAATGAGCAGTTCTTC	CASKSGAYNEQFF
NA	NA	TRBJ1-2	TRBV11-2	TGTGCCAGCAGCCCCGACAGTTATGGCTACACCTTC	CASSPDSYGYTF
NA	NA	TRBJ1-4	TRBV4-2	TGTGCCAGCAGCCAAGCAGATGCAACTAATGAAAAACTGTTTTTT	CASSQADATNEKLFF
NA	NA	TRBJ1-1	TRBV7-6	TGTGCCAGCAGCCCAGGAGGGTCTTTGAACACTGAAGCTTTCTTT	CASSPGGSLNTEAFF
NA	NA	TRBJ2-3	TRBV2	TGTGCCAGCAGTTCTCAGGGGTCAGATACGCAGTATTTT	CASSSQGSDTQYF
NA	TRBD2	TRBJ2-5	TRBV9	TGTGCCAGCAGCGTATCCTCCCCGGGGGGAGGGGAGGAGACCCAGTACTTC	CASSVSSPGGGEETQYF
NA	NA	TRBJ2-3	TRBV4-2	TGTGCCAGCAGCCAAGAAGACTCGTACCTCTATTCTAGCACAGATACGCAGTATTTT	CASSQEDSYLYSSTDTQYF
NA	TRBD1	TRBJ1-1	TRBV13	TGTGCCAGCAGCTTGGACAGGGGGGAAGAAGCTTTCTTT	CASSLDRGEEAFF
NA	TRBD1	TRBJ1-4	TRBV7-2	TGTGCCAGCAGCCAAAGGACAGGGGGCCCGCCGGGTAAAAAACTGTTTTTT	CASSQRTGGPPGKKLFF
NA	NA	TRBJ2-7	TRBV5-1	TGCGCCAGCAGCGCGGGGCCACGAGCCTACGAGCAGTACTTC	CASSAGPRAYEQYF
NA	NA	TRBJ2-1	TRBV19	TGTGCCAGTAGTACGCTAGCATGGGGAAATGAGCAGTTCTTC	CASSTLAWGNEQFF
NA	TRBD2	TRBJ2-5	TRBV30	TGTGCCTGGAGCGCCTGGACTAGCCCGGAGACCCAGTACTTC	CAWSAWTSPETQYF
NA	TRBD1	TRBJ2-1	TRBV18	TGTGCCAGCTCACCGGGACAGGGGAGCAATGAGCAGTTCTTC	CASSPGQGSNEQFF
NA	NA	TRBJ1-2	TRBV9	TGTGCCAGCAGCGTAGGACAGAACTATGGCTACACCTTC	CASSVGQNYGYTF
NA	TRBD2	TRBJ2-2	TRBV2	TGTGCCAGCAGCTTGGGACTAGCGGGAGACACCGGGGAGCTGTTTTTT	CASSLGLAGDTGELFF
NA	TRBD1	TRBJ2-5	TRBV9	TGTGCCAGCAGCGTAGGGGGACAGGGATTCGAGACCCAGTACTTC	CASSVGGQGFETQYF
NA	TRBD2	TRBJ2-1	TRBV9	TGTGCCAGCAGCACGGGACTAGCGGGAGTAAATGAGCAGTTCTTC	CASSTGLAGVNEQFF
NA	TRBD2	TRBJ2-1	TRBV5-1	TGCGCCAGCAGCTTGGAGGGGTTGTCTAGCGGGAGATGGTGCAATGAGCAGTTCTTC	CASSLEGLSSGRWCNEQFF
NA	TRBD1	TRBJ1-3	TRBV6-1	TGTGCCAGCAGTGCGGGACAGATCCGCTCTGGAAACACCATATATTTT	CASSAGQIRSGNTIYF
NA	NA	TRBJ1-2	TRBV5-6	TGTGCCAGCAGCGTGCCGCAGGGCTATGGCTACACCTTC	CASSVPQGYGYTF
NA	TRBD1	TRBJ2-3	TRBV29-1	TGCAGCGTCGCCCCGGGACAGGGACCATACAGCACAGATACGCAGTATTTT	CSVAPGQGPYSTDTQYF
NA	TRBD2	TRBJ2-7	TRBV7-2	TGTGCCAGCAGCTTTAGCGGGGGCCTGAGCTCCTACGAGCAGTACTTC	CASSFSGGLSSYEQYF
NA	NA	TRBJ2-5	TRBV6-5	TGTGCCAGCAGTTACTCGGGCCCCGGATCAGAGACCCAGTACTTC	CASSYSGPGSETQYF
once	TRBD1	TRBJ1-1	TRBV11-2	TGTGCCAGCAGCCTCCTGGGACAGGGAGCGAACACTGAAGCTTTCTTT	CASSLLGQGANTEAFF
few	NA	TRBJ2-2	TRBV4-1	TGCGCCAGCAAAAAATCAGGGACCGGGGAGCTGTTTTTT	CASKKSGTGELFF
NA	NA	TRBJ1-2	TRBV6-5	TGTGCCAGCAGTTACTCGACTGGACAGAATAACTATGGCTACACCTTC	CASSYSTGQNNYGYTF
NA	NA	TRBJ2-1	TRBV2	TGTGCCAGCAGTGAACAGGTCTACAATGAGCAGTTCTTC	CASSEQVYNEQFF
NA	TRBD1	TRBJ1-2	TRBV23-1	TGCGCCAGCCTACAGGGGGGGGTTTACGGCTACACCTTC	CASLQGGVYGYTF
once	NA	TRBJ2-3	TRBV13	TGTGCCAGCAGCTTACGGGAATATACCACAGATACGCAGTATTTT	CASSLREYTTDTQYF
NA	NA	TRBJ1-6	TRBV7-2	TGTGCCAGCAGCTTATTTCTTTCACCCCTCCACTTT	CASSLFLSPLHF
NA	NA	TRBJ2-1	TRBV5-1	TGCGCCAGCAGCTGGGGTCGGGACTACAATGAGCAGTTCTTC	CASSWGRDYNEQFF